What follows are 11 T cell receptor beta chains derived from one specimen sequenced in a study of a mutant IDH1 vaccine in newly diagnosed glioma. Time point: week 5, during vaccination. Vaccine doses each comprised 300 ug of mutant IDH1 20-mer peptide, with topical imiquimod. The data were produced by immunoSEQ multiplex PCR, yet TCRdb's version contains in-frame clones alone and is incomplete. The sample yields some 48,000 clones, roughly 78% seen once. These TCRs' antigens remain unknown. This specimen was PBMCs, taken from a glioma patient whose treatment included an IDH1 peptide vaccine. Receptors originate from a middle-aged woman with glioma.

The V gene is TRBV30, the J gene TRBJ1-2; the D gene is possibly TRBD1 (5 bases). This CDR3 comprises 14 residues. Trimming left V 1 base short and J 1 base short, with 10 bases between. The germline V gene encodes CDR1 GTSNPN and CDR2 SVGIG (reference sequence). The CDR3 region has the DNA TGTGCCTGGAGTGGGGGGGAGTTTAACTATGGCTACACCTTC. Encoded protein: CAWSGGEFNYGYTF.

Only a few counts were recorded for this clone. The gene calls are TRBV18 and TRBJ1-2, with 9 bases aligning to TRBD1. Germline CDR1 is KGHSH and CDR2 is LQKENI. The ends lost 2 bases at V and 10 bases at J; junction bases unmatched: 8. This CDR3 is built from 14 residues. CDR3 in amino acids: CASSPKRTGDAYTF. CDR3 bases: TGTGCCAGCTCACCAAAGAGGACAGGGGATGCCTACACCTTC.

The V gene is TRBV15, the J gene TRBJ1-2; D is unclear. Trimming stripped 11 bases from V and 2 bases from J, with 9 bases between. This CDR3 has 11 residues. Germline CDR1 and CDR2: LNHNV and YYDKDF (reference sequence). The CDR3 here is CAVSGNYGYTF. Written as DNA, the CDR3 is TGTGCCGTCTCGGGGAACTATGGCTACACCTTC.

This chain's CDR3 is CASASGGAGETQYF. The CDR3 nucleotides read TGTGCCAGTGCCTCGGGGGGCGCAGGGGAGACCCAGTACTTC. This chain links TRBV9 with TRBJ2-5, with a weak D call TRBD2 (7 bases). Per the germline V gene, CDR1 is SGDLS and CDR2 is YYNGEE. This CDR3 is built from 14 residues. V shed 8 bases and J shed 5 bases, with 19 bases lying between them.

The CDR3 loop reads CASSGSGGAGETQYF. As DNA, the CDR3 is TGCGCCAGCAGCGGTAGCGGGGGGGCCGGGGAGACCCAGTACTTC. The chain has TRBV5-1 and TRBJ2-5; 11 bases agree with TRBD2. Looked up from germline, CDR1 is SGHRS and CDR2 is YFSETQ. The J segment lost 5 bases and the V segment lost 4 bases, leaving 7 bases of the junction unmatched. The CDR3 sequence is 15 residues long.

The J gene is TRBJ1-2, the V gene TRBV27, with 8 bases identical to TRBD1. V gave up 1 base and J gave up 9 bases; unmatched junction bases: 7. CDR3 length equals 14 residues. Germline assignment: CDR1 MNHEY and CDR2 SMNVEV (reference sequence). CDR3 nucleotide sequence: TGTGCCAGCAGTTTATTGACAGGGGACCGTCGCTACACCTTC. Its protein is CASSLLTGDRRYTF.

This clone has only a few counts. This CDR3 reads CASSPGTASSYEQYF. The CDR3, as DNA: TGTGCCAGCTCACCCGGGACAGCCAGCTCCTACGAGCAGTACTTC. This chain connects TRBV18 to TRBJ2-7, with 7 bases lining up with TRBD1. Germline CDR1 reads KGHSH; CDR2 reads LQKENI. V dropped 3 bases and J dropped 0; count of bases not matched to a gene: 5. This CDR3 contains 15 residues. Combining the CDR3 with reference TRBV18 and TRBJ2-7 gives the whole variable domain NAGVMQNPRHLVRRRGQEARLRCSPMKGHSHVYWYRQLPEEGLKFMVYLQKENIIDESGMPKERFSAEFPKEGPSILRIQQVVRGDSAAYFCASSPGTASSYEQYFGPGTRLTVT.

The rearrangement joins TRBV7-9 to TRBJ2-5; D is unclear. The germline V and J ends were trimmed by 7 bases and 5 bases, with 5 bases remaining between them. CDR1 SEHNR and CDR2 FQNEAQ come from the germline V gene (reference sequence). This CDR3 region has 10 residues. CDR3 region: CASTPETQYF. CDR3 nucleotides: TGTGCCAGCACCCCCGAGACCCAGTACTTC.

The V gene is TRBV7-8, the J gene TRBJ1-2; no clear D gene. V dropped 0 bases and J dropped 3 bases, with 5 bases sitting between them. Germline-derived CDR1 and CDR2 are SGHVS and FQNEAQ. The CDR3 runs 13 residues. In nucleotides, the CDR3 is TGTGCCAGCAGCTTAGCAAATGACTATGGCTACACCTTC. Its protein product is CASSLANDYGYTF.

The chain links TRBV18 to TRBJ2-7, with D possibly called TRBD1 or TRBD2 (5 bases each). The CDR3 totals 16 residues. The germline V gene encodes CDR1 KGHSH and CDR2 LQKENI. V shed 0 bases and J shed 0 bases, with 12 bases lying between them. CDR3 in amino acids: CASSPPRPGSSYEQYF. The CDR3, as DNA: TGTGCCAGCTCACCACCGCGGCCAGGGAGCTCCTACGAGCAGTACTTC. Variable domain in full (rest from reference TRBV18 and TRBJ2-7): NAGVMQNPRHLVRRRGQEARLRCSPMKGHSHVYWYRQLPEEGLKFMVYLQKENIIDESGMPKERFSAEFPKEGPSILRIQQVVRGDSAAYFCASSPPRPGSSYEQYFGPGTRLTVT.

This clone was seen a handful of times. J is TRBJ1-1 and V is TRBV21-1. TRBV21-1 counts as a pseudogene. CDR3 length: 9 amino acids. In DNA, the CDR3 is TGTGCCAGCAGCCCTGAAGCTTTCTTT. Its protein product is CASSPEAFF.